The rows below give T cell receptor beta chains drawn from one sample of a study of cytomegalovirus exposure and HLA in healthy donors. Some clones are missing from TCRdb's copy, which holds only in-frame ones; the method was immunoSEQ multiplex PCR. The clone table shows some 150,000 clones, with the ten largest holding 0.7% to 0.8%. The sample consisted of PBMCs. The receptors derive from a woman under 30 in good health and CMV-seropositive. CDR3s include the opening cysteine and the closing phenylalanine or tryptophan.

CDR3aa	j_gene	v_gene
CASSPGSGDYLSYEQYF	TRBJ2-7	TRBV18
CASSSPPGTRNNEQFF	TRBJ2-1	TRBV7-2
CASSLGQGAGQPQHF	TRBJ1-5	TRBV5-1
CASSQGQGYTEAFF	TRBJ1-1	TRBV4-2
CASSFGTVDSYEQYF	TRBJ2-7	TRBV5-1
CASSGELQETQYF	TRBJ2-5	TRBV6-1
CAWNEGAGEPQHF	TRBJ1-5	TRBV30
CASSQLLGPGELFF	TRBJ2-2	TRBV14
CASNLRTDPYEQYF	TRBJ2-7	TRBV6-1
CASRFARGYEQYF	TRBJ2-7	TRBV2
CASSPSQWTGNNEQFF	TRBJ2-1	TRBV11-3
CASSPKSSGQGPWDTEAFF	TRBJ1-1	TRBV18
CAGKQGMTLVNEKLFF	TRBJ1-4	TRBV30
CASSQDIGGEADTQYF	TRBJ2-3	TRBV4-2
CASSRMAMNTGELFF	TRBJ2-2	TRBV2
CASSVAGGHRTDTQYF	TRBJ2-3	TRBV9
CASRPDRGSYEQYF	TRBJ2-7	TRBV2
CASRMDGDSYNEQFF	TRBJ2-1	TRBV10-1